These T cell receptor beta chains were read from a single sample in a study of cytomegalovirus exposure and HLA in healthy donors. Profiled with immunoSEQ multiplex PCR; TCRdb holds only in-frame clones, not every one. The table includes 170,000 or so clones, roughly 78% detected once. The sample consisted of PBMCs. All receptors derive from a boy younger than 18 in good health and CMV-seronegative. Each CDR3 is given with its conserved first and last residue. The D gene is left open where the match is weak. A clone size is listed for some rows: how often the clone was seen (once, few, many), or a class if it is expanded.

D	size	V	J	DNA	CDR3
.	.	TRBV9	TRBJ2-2	TGTGCCAGCAGCGAGGAGGGGGCGCTTACCGGGGAGCTGTTTTTT	CASSEEGALTGELFF
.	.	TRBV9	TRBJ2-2	TGTGCCAGCAGCGTAGAGGTAGGGCAGGGAAACACCGGGGAGCTGTTTTTT	CASSVEVGQGNTGELFF
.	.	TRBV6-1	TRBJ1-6	TGTGCCAGCAGTGACGGTCTCCCGGACTTTTTTTCACCCCTCCACTTT	CASSDGLPDFFSPLHF
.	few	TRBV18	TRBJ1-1	TGTGCCAGCTCCCAAAAGGGGGAGTCTGAAGCTTTCTTT	CASSQKGESEAFF
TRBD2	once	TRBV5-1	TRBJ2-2	TGCGCCAGCAGTCAGACTAGCGGGACGAACACCGGGGAGCTGTTTTTT	CASSQTSGTNTGELFF
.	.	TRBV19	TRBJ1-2	TGTGCCAGCCGAGGGGGTGGGTATGGCTACACCTTC	CASRGGGYGYTF
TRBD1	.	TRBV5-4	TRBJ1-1	TGTGCCAGCAGCCGACAGGGGGGAAGGCCTGAAGCTTTCTTT	CASSRQGGRPEAFF
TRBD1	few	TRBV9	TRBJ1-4	TGTGCCAGCAGCGGGACAGGAGGGGCAGCTAATGAAAAACTGTTTTTT	CASSGTGGAANEKLFF
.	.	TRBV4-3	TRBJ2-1	TGCGCCAGCAGCCAAGGAGACAGTCCCTACAATGAGCAGTTCTTC	CASSQGDSPYNEQFF
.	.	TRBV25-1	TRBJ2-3	TGTGCCAGCAGTGTACAGGGAGTGGTTACGCAGTATTTT	CASSVQGVVTQYF
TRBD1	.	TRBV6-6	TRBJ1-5	TGTGCCAGCAGTTATCAAGACAGGGGTAGCAATCAGCCCCAGCATTTT	CASSYQDRGSNQPQHF
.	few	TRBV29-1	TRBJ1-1	TGCAGCGTTATGGGCAGCACTGAAGCTTTCTTT	CSVMGSTEAFF
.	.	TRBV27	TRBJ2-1	TGTGCCAGCAGTTTAAACTTCCACAATGAGCAGTTCTTC	CASSLNFHNEQFF
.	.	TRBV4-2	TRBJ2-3	TGTGCCAGCAGCCAACCGCTCGGAGATACGCAGTATTTT	CASSQPLGDTQYF
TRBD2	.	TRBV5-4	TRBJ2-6	TGTGCCAGCAGCTTTCTACTGTTCGGACTAGCGGGAGGGCCAGGTGTCCCGACTTTC	CASSFLLFGLAGGPGVPTF
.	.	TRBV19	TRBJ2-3	TGTGCCAGTAGTTCAAGACGAGGAACAGATACGCAGTATTTT	CASSSRRGTDTQYF
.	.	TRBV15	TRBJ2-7	TGTGCCACCAGCTTGGGCAGGGACATCTACGAGCAGTACTTC	CATSLGRDIYEQYF
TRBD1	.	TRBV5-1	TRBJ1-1	TGCGCCAGCAGCCTAATCGGACAGGGGGACACTGAAGCTTTCTTT	CASSLIGQGDTEAFF
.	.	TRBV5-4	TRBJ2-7	TGTGCCAGCAGCTTCGGTCTTGGCCAGCGGTTCTACGAGCAGTACTTC	CASSFGLGQRFYEQYF
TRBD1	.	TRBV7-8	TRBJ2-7	TGTGCCAGCAGCTTACCGGGACAGGGCTACGAGCAGTACTTC	CASSLPGQGYEQYF
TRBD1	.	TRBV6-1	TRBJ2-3	TGTGCCAGCAGTGAATCGGGCAGGGGGACAGATACGCAGTATTTT	CASSESGRGTDTQYF
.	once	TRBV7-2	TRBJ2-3	TGTGCCAGCAGCTTAGCTGACCGCGGAGCGGCAGATACGCAGTATTTT	CASSLADRGAADTQYF
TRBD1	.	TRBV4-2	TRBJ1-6	TGTGCCAGCAGCCCAGGGACAGCCTCCTATAATTCACCCCTCCACTTT	CASSPGTASYNSPLHF
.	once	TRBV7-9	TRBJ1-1	TGTGCCAGCAGCTTAGTTTCTGCAGGGGAAATCAACACTGAAGCTTTCTTT	CASSLVSAGEINTEAFF
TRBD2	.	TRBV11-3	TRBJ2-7	TGTGCCAGCTCCTCCTTCGAGGGCGGGAGGGAGTACGAGCAGTACTTC	CASSSFEGGREYEQYF
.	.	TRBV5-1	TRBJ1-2	TGCGCCAGCAGCTTGGTGGCAAACTATGGCTACACCTTC	CASSLVANYGYTF
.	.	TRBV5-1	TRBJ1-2	TGCGCCAGCAGCTTGGGGCAGGGCAACTATGGCTACACCTTC	CASSLGQGNYGYTF
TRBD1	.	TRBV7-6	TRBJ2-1	TGTGCCAGCAGCTTAGTAGGACAGGGGGCGCGGAACTACAATGAGCAGTTCTTC	CASSLVGQGARNYNEQFF
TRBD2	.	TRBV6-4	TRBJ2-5	TGTGCCAGCAGTGAAGAAGCGGGGGGGGTCCAAGAGACCCAGTACTTC	CASSEEAGGVQETQYF
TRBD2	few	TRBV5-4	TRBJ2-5	TGTGCCAGCAGCTTGGTTGTGGGGGGGGGTGGGACCCAGTACTTC	CASSLVVGGGGTQYF
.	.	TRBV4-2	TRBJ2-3	TGTGCCAGCAGCCAAGATCCACAAAGCACAGATACGCAGTATTTT	CASSQDPQSTDTQYF
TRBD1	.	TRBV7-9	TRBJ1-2	TGTGCCAGCAGCTTGAAATCCGGGACAGGGGGCAACTATGGCTACACCTTC	CASSLKSGTGGNYGYTF
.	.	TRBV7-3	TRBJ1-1	TGTGCCAGCAGCTCAACCGGGACACTGAGCCTGAACACTGAAGCTTTCTTT	CASSSTGTLSLNTEAFF